Presented here are 22 T cell receptor beta chains from one specimen sequenced in a study of T cells in Graves' hyperthyroidism and ophthalmopathy. RNA transcripts yielded amplified TCR beta CDR3 regions. During a first-round RT-PCR of the TCR CDR3, the HTBI primer set was used. One entry per CDR3 protein, called by TCRdb with MiXCR from the multiplex PCR reads. The sample lists about 580,000 distinct CDR3 sequences; around 45% were seen once. The sequencing input was peripheral blood or thyroid tissue (not recorded which). These receptors were obtained from a young woman with Graves' hyperthyroidism.

This clonotype was counted many times. The chain is built from TRBV7-9 and TRBJ1-1; D call uncertain. CDR1 and CDR2 (germline): SEHNR, FQNEAQ (reference sequence). The CDR3 is made up of 15 amino acids. The V and J ends lost 1 base and 5 bases respectively, with 14 bases between them. The CDR3 nucleotides read TGTGCCAGCAGCTTAGTCCTTCCACCGGGGACTGAAGCTTTCTTT. It translates to CASSLVLPPGTEAFF. Combining the CDR3 with reference TRBV7-9 and TRBJ1-1 gives the whole variable domain DTGVSQNPRHKITKRGQNVTFRCDPISEHNRLYWYRQTLGQGPEFLTYFQNEAQLEKSRLLSDRFSAERPKGSFSTLEIQRTEQGDSAMYLCASSLVLPPGTEAFFGQGTRLTVV.

This clonotype occurred once. The chain links TRBV29-1 to TRBJ2-7; D may be TRBD1 (5 bases). This CDR3 spans 14 amino acids. Deletions cut 8 bases from V and 3 bases from J, with 20 bases between. Germline assignment: CDR1 SQVTM and CDR2 ANQGSEA. Here the CDR3 reads CSLHRTAEGYEQYF. The CDR3 nucleotides are TGCAGCCTCCACAGGACCGCAGAAGGCTACGAGCAGTACTTC.

The gene calls are TRBV7-9 and TRBJ2-7, with D possibly matching TRBD2 (5 bases). Trimming took off 7 bases at V and 7 bases at J, with 17 bases between the two ends. Germline V gives CDR1 SEHNR, CDR2 FQNEAQ (reference sequence). The length of the CDR3 is 13 residues. CDR3 nucleotide sequence: TGTGCCAGCACCCCGGAGAGAGGGTATGAGCAGTACTTC. It specifies CASTPERGYEQYF.

The table lists this clonotype with many counts. The rearrangement links TRBV4-1 to TRBJ2-2; perhaps D is TRBD1 or TRBD2 (5 bases each). This CDR3 region has 16 residues. Trimming cost V 1 base and J 8 bases, with 17 bases left between them. Per the germline V gene, CDR1 is MGHRA and CDR2 is YSYEKL. This CDR3 is CASSQGRDPQKGELFF. CDR3 sequence (DNA): TGCGCCAGCAGCCAAGGCCGGGACCCCCAGAAAGGGGAGCTGTTTTTT.

The chain links TRBV20-1 to TRBJ2-3, with TRBD2 matching 11 bases. Germline lookup yields CDR1 DFQATT and CDR2 SNEGSKA (reference sequence). V trimming: 6 bases; J trimming: 2 bases; junction bases outside the gene matches: 4. The CDR3 sequence is 14 residues long. CDR3 region: CSAMTSGNTDTQYF. The CDR3 DNA follows: TGCAGTGCGATGACTAGCGGGAACACAGATACGCAGTATTTT.

This chain connects TRBV12-3 or TRBV12-4 to TRBJ2-3; D is perhaps TRBD1 (7 bases). CDR3 length: 15 amino acids. Trimming cost V 6 bases and J 6 bases, with 19 bases left between them. CDR3 coding DNA: TGTGCCAGCAGCCCGGGACAGACTAGTCCGGATACGCAGTATTTT. Translated: CASSPGQTSPDTQYF.

This clonotype was seen more than once but under ten times. This rearrangement joins TRBV5-8 to TRBJ2-5; D tentatively reads TRBD1 or TRBD2 (6 bases each). The germline V and J ends were trimmed by 0 bases and 2 bases, with 14 bases remaining between them. This CDR3 is 16 amino acids long. Germline-derived CDR1 and CDR2 are SGHTS and YDEGEE. The CDR3 here is CASSLAGAQGQETQYF. For the CDR3, the DNA is TGTGCCAGCAGCTTGGCGGGGGCCCAAGGTCAAGAGACCCAGTACTTC.

The table lists this clonotype with many counts. The CDR3 loop is CASSSGYFGNTIYF. CDR3 coding DNA: TGTGCCAGCAGCTCAGGGTACTTCGGAAACACCATATATTTT. This chain joins TRBV12-3 or TRBV12-4 and TRBJ1-3; the D gene is possibly TRBD1 (5 bases). This CDR3 contains 14 residues. The V end was cut by 6 bases, the J end by 4 bases, with 13 bases between.

Concerning this clonotype: One end of the junction fails to match germline, which may point to a read error. V usage is TRBV7-9 and J usage is TRBJ1-2, with D possibly TRBD1 on 6 matching bases. CDR3 length: 14 residues. The germline V gene has CDR1 SEHNR and CDR2 FQNEAQ (reference sequence). CDR3 DNA sequence: TGTGCCAGCAGCTATAGCGGGGGCGAGTATGGCTGCACCTTC. Its protein product is CASSYSGGEYGCTF.

This clonotype was seen repeatedly, ten times or more. The gene calls are TRBV24-1 and TRBJ2-2; D not certain. Deletions cut 5 bases from V and 7 bases from J, with 7 bases between. The length of the CDR3 is 12 residues. The germline V gene encodes CDR1 KGHDR and CDR2 SFDVKD. In nucleotides, the CDR3 is TGTGCCACCAGTGGCTGGGACGGGGAGCTGTTTTTT. Amino acids: CATSGWDGELFF.

The chain links TRBV15 to TRBJ1-4; D is unresolved. CDR1 and CDR2 (germline): LNHNV, YYDKDF (reference sequence). The CDR3 spans 14 residues. Trimming took off 4 bases at V and 2 bases at J, with 8 bases between the two ends. CDR3 sequence (DNA): TGTGCCACCAGCACTGCTGGCACTAATGAAAAACTGTTTTTT. It translates to CATSTAGTNEKLFF.

This clonotype was detected ten times or more. At one end the junction does not follow the germline gene, possibly because of a read error. The genes are TRBV2 and TRBJ1-5, with D possibly TRBD1 on 6 matching bases. CDR1 and CDR2 (germline): SNHLY, FYNNEI. The CDR3 contains 14 residues. CDR3 nucleotides: TGTGCCAGCAGCGAAGGGGGTCGGGGACAGCCCCAGCATTTT. This encodes CASSEGGRGQPQHF.

Points on this clonotype: A much larger clone is a single base away; this may be a read error. The chain is built from TRBV9 and TRBJ2-5, with TRBD2 matching over 7 bases. CDR1 SGDLS and CDR2 YYNGEE come from the germline V gene. This CDR3 contains 13 residues. The CDR3 sequence is CASSQSGKETRYF. In DNA, the CDR3 is TGTGCCAGCAGCCAGAGCGGGAAGGAGACCCGGTACTTC.

This chain uses TRBV20-1 with TRBJ2-7, with TRBD1 identical over 7 bases. CDR1 is DFQATT, CDR2 SNEGSKA, per germline (reference sequence). This CDR3 is 14 amino acids long. V was clipped by 3 bases and J by 3 bases; unmatched bases: 8. The CDR3 here is CSASLPGTDYEQYF. In nucleotides, the CDR3 is TGCAGTGCTAGCCTCCCCGGGACAGACTACGAGCAGTACTTC.

In its sample, this clonotype was seen once. A clone one base away is much larger, so this may be a read error. The chain recombines TRBV29-1 with TRBJ2-2; 7 positions match TRBD2. CDR3 length: 14 amino acids. Germline CDR1 SQVTM, CDR2 ANQGSEA. The CDR3 region is CSVAGGLNTGELLF. DNA for the CDR3: TGCAGCGTTGCGGGAGGACTTAACACCGGGGAGCTGCTTTTT.

This clonotype has more than one count but fewer than ten. The chain uses TRBV14 and TRBJ2-7, with no clear D. The better agreement between TRBJ2-1 and the DNA end casts doubt on the J call. The CDR3 loop spans 15 amino acids. In germline, CDR1 is SGHDN, CDR2 FVKESK. CDR3 sequence reads: CASSPIAADRNEQFF. The CDR3 DNA is TGTGCCAGCAGCCCGATAGCCGCGGATCGCAATGAGCAGTTCTTC.

A word on this clonotype: This clone may be a read error of a much larger clone one base away. The chain is built from TRBV7-9 and TRBJ2-7; TRBD2 is a possible D gene (5 bases). V was pared by 4 bases and J by 2 bases, with 12 bases between. CDR1 is SEHNR and CDR2 is FQNEAQ in the germline V gene (reference sequence). The CDR3 is 14 residues long. This CDR3 reads CASSSSAEAYEQYF. CDR3 bases: TGTGCCAGCAGCTCCTCAGCGGAGGCCTACGAGCAGTACTTC.

The chain combines TRBV6-5 with TRBJ1-2; 9 bases are a match to TRBD1. With 6 bases clipped from V and 7 bases from J, the junction kept 6 bases outside the gene matches. Germline V CDR1 and CDR2: MNHEY, SVGAGI. The CDR3 is 13 amino acids. CDR3 protein: CASRLDRGFGYTF. CDR3 sequence (DNA): TGTGCCAGCAGACTGGACAGGGGCTTTGGCTACACCTTC.

V and J are TRBV2 and TRBJ1-2; TRBD1 might be the D (6 bases). From germline, CDR1 is SNHLY and CDR2 FYNNEI. The CDR3 sequence is 13 residues long. In DNA, the CDR3 is TGTGCTAGCCAGCAGGGGATCGGCTATGGCTACACCTTC. Its translation: CASQQGIGYGYTF. Together with reference TRBV2 and TRBJ1-2, the CDR3 gives the full variable domain: EPEVTQTPSHQVTQMGQEVILRCVPISNHLYFYWYRQILGQKVEFLVSFYNNEISEKSEIFDDQFSVERPDGSNFTLKIRSTKLEDSAMYFCASQQGIGYGYTFGSGTRLTVV.

This clonotype was detected many times. The rearrangement links TRBV14 to TRBJ1-2; TRBD1 might be the D (5 bases). The germline gives CDR1 SGHDN, CDR2 FVKESK. The V and J ends lost 2 bases and 5 bases respectively, with 18 bases between them. This CDR3 comprises 16 residues. In nucleotides, the CDR3 is TGTGCCAGCAGCCAATCACCAGGCGGGGGTCGGTATGGCTACACCTTC. Amino acids: CASSQSPGGGRYGYTF.

This clonotype was seen ten or more times. This sequence joins TRBV20-1 and TRBJ1-4; 10 nucleotides match TRBD1. CDR1 and CDR2 from the germline V gene are DFQATT and SNEGSKA (reference sequence). The V and J ends lost 3 bases and 0 bases, in that order; junction bases with no gene match: 1. This CDR3 spans 15 amino acids. CDR3 residues: CSASGQGATNEKLFF. The CDR3 coding sequence is TGCAGTGCTAGTGGACAGGGGGCAACTAATGAAAAACTGTTTTTT.

The V gene is TRBV20-1, the J gene TRBJ1-1; possible D gene TRBD1, 5 bases. Germline CDR1 reads DFQATT; CDR2 reads SNEGSKA (reference sequence). The CDR3 extends over 13 amino acids. V was cut by 3 bases and J by 1 base, with 9 bases left in between. In DNA, the CDR3 is TGCAGTGCTAGGCCGCAGGGGAACACTGAAGCTTTCTTT. Translation gives CSARPQGNTEAFF.